This T cell receptor beta chain was sequenced during a study of PD-L1 blockade in urothelial cancer. Whole-study context: Blood drawn 3 weeks (second dose) and 6 weeks after treatment start was analyzed.

This clone was observed a handful of times. Time point noted: peripheral blood 6 weeks after treatment start. V lost 1 base and J 10 bases, leaving 11 bases between the germline ends. Germline values: CDR1 MDHEN, CDR2 SYDVKM. This CDR3 contains 14 residues. The data were produced by immunoSEQ multiplex PCR, yet TCRdb's version contains in-frame clones alone and is incomplete. The table lists 83,000 or so clones, approximately 82% of them singletons. This receptor was taken from a man between 70 and 80 years old with urothelial cancer. The V call is TRBV28, the J call TRBJ1-6; D perhaps matches TRBD1 (6 bases). Specimen: PBMCs, collected around atezolizumab (anti-PD-L1) treatment. The CDR3 nucleotides are TGTGCCAGCAGTTTATACAGGGTACAGTCACCCCTCCACTTT. Its translation is CASSLYRVQSPLHF.